The clone carrying this TCR beta chain was seen only a few times. TCRdb re-called the 5' RACE reads with MiXCR, one entry per CDR3 protein. Of about 530,000 distinct CDR3 sequences listed, approximately 20% are singletons. This sample stems from a study of identical twins. The CDR3 length is 14 residues. V shed 0 bases and J shed 4 bases, with 10 bases lying between them. Germline V gene data show CDR1 as DFQATT and CDR2 as SNEGSKA (reference sequence). These same records also appear under a second study, on yellow fever vaccine responses in identical twins. From that paper: Twin vaccine T cell responses reportedly seemed partly convergent, partly personalized.

Sequenced material: CD4+ T cells sorted from blood. The receptor was isolated from a woman in her late teens or twenties in good health. V and J are TRBV20-1 and TRBJ2-1; the D is unclear. CDR3 in DNA: TGCAGTGCTAGAGAACGAACGACTTACAATGAGCAGTTCTTC. Amino acids: CSARERTTYNEQFF.